The T cell receptor beta chain under discussion was sequenced for a study of T cells in Graves' hyperthyroidism and ophthalmopathy. Researchers amplified the TCR beta CDR3 regions from RNA transcripts. The TCR CDR3 first-round RT-PCR relied on the HTBI primer set. One entry per CDR3 protein results from TCRdb running MiXCR on the multiplex PCR reads. The sample lists over 500,000 distinct CDR3 sequences, 17% seen once, with approximately 15% in the top ten. CDR3 size: 17 residues. V lost 2 bases and J lost 4; bases outside the gene matches: 12. Germline CDR1 and CDR2: MNHEY and SMNVEV (reference sequence).

The sequenced material came from blood. The TCR originated in a woman aged 18-30 years with Graves' ophthalmopathy. The gene calls are TRBV27 and TRBJ2-7; TRBD1 aligns across 9 bases. Here the CDR3 reads CASSLRGTGNVGYEQYF. CDR3 DNA: TGTGCCAGCAGTTTACGCGGGACAGGGAACGTCGGGTACGAGCAGTACTTC.